A single sample is the source of the 2 T cell receptor beta chains below, sequenced in a study of shared clonotypes between healthy human individuals. Clones were sequenced by immunoSEQ multiplex PCR, and TCRdb holds only the in-frame ones, with some missing. The data contain about 1 million clones, roughly 80% of them singletons. Sequencing was done on a sample of memory CD4+ T cells sorted from blood. Sample subset: CD45RA-negative fraction. The origin of the receptors is a man aged 18 to 35 in good health.

The table lists this clone with a few counts. This sequence joins TRBV11-2 and TRBJ2-3; D remains ambiguous. Germline V CDR1 and CDR2: SGHAT, FQNNGV. The CDR3 totals 14 residues. V was clipped by 0 bases and J by 4 bases, with 8 bases between them. The CDR3 protein is CASSLEGNADTQYF. CDR3 bases: TGTGCCAGCAGCTTAGAGGGTAATGCAGATACGCAGTATTTT.

The genes are TRBV10-2 and TRBJ2-6; D gene ambiguous. CDR1 is WSHSY, CDR2 SAAADI, per germline. The CDR3 spans 14 residues. V lost 8 bases and J 3 bases, leaving 11 bases between the germline ends. CDR3 sequence reads: CASQQNLGANVLTF. The DNA of the CDR3 is TGCGCCAGCCAGCAAAACCTTGGGGCCAACGTCCTGACTTTC.